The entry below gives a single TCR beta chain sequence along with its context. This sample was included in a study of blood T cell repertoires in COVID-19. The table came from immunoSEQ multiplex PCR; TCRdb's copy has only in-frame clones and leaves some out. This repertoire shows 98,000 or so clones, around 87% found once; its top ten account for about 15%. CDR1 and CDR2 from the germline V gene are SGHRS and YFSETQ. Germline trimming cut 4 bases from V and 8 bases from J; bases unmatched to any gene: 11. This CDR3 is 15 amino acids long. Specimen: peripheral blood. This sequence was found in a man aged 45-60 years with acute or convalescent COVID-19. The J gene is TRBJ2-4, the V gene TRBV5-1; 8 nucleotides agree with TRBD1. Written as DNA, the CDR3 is TGCGCCAGCAGCCCGGAGGGCAGGGGGCATGACATTCAGTACTTC. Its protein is CASSPEGRGHDIQYF.